This T cell receptor (beta chain) appears in the sequencing data of a study of blood T cell repertoires in COVID-19. Across the whole study: The cDNA or gDNA used as material had been derived from T cells, B-cell-depleted T cells, or PBMCs.

This clone was recorded only once. As processed by the authors: Amplification of reference gene primers was used by the study to estimate nucleated cell counts. Only in-frame clones appear in the TCRdb table, and some are missing; sequencing was by immunoSEQ multiplex PCR. The V and J calls and clone size were taken over from that table, and D and trimming were inferred from the DNA. The sample contains around 15,000 clones, around 84% of which appear only once. This CDR3 region has 16 residues. The germline V gene has CDR1 SGHDT and CDR2 YYEEEE. The trim removed 1 base at V and 2 bases at J, leaving 8 bases unmatched.

Sequencing was performed on peripheral blood. The chain carries TRBV5-6 and TRBJ2-7; 8 nucleotides agree with TRBD1. The sequence was obtained from a human donor in a cohort sampled during active COVID-19. CDR3 sequence (DNA): TGTGCCAGCAGCTTGAATGGCAGGGGGCCTACCTACGAGCAGTACTTC. Its translation: CASSLNGRGPTYEQYF.